These 32 T cell receptor beta chains share one sample of origin, sequenced in a study of T-cell memory formation after mild COVID-19. Each CDR3 protein is one row after TCRdb ran MiXCR on the 5' RACE reads. This sample carries fewer than 300,000 distinct CDR3 sequences, around 15% of them seen once, and the ten largest clones take roughly a fifth. The specimen was PBMCs or a T cell subset sorted from them (not recorded which). The source of these receptors is a man between 18 and 35 years old who had mild COVID-19 (a few samples of this study predate the infection). Cell type and time point are not known.

The chain links TRBV7-2 to TRBJ2-1; TRBD1 is a possible D gene (5 bases). Germline V gene data show CDR1 as SGHTA and CDR2 as FQGNSA. With 3 bases removed from V and 5 bases from J, the gap between germline ends came to 11 bases. The CDR3 runs to 14 residues. The CDR3 nucleotides are TGTGCCAGCAGCTTCTCAGGGATGCACAATGAGCAGTTCTTC. Its translation is CASSFSGMHNEQFF. Full variable domain (rest looked up from reference TRBV7-2 and TRBJ2-1): GAGVSQSPSNKVTEKGKDVELRCDPISGHTALYWYRQSLGQGLEFLIYFQGNSAPDKSGLPSDRFSAERTGGSVSTLTIQRTQQEDSAVYLCASSFSGMHNEQFFGPGTRLTVL.

The V call is TRBV6-5, the J call TRBJ1-4; D is unresolved. The CDR3 loop spans 13 amino acids. Trimming stripped 4 bases from V and 8 bases from J, with 11 bases between. The germline CDR1 and CDR2 sequences are MNHEY and SVGAGI. The DNA for the CDR3 is TGTGCCAGCAGTTCCACCCTGGGGGAAAAACTGTTTTTT. Protein sequence: CASSSTLGEKLFF.

V and J are TRBV21-1 and TRBJ2-5; the table calls TRBD2, which could not be checked here. TRBV21-1 is tagged as a pseudogene. The CDR3 is made up of 18 amino acids. CDR3 DNA: TGTGCCAGCAGCAAGGCAAAGTCGGGACTAGCACCTCTAGAGACCCAGTACTTC. It is translated as CASSKAKSGLAPLETQYF.

At least ten counts were recorded for this clonotype. Written as DNA, the CDR3 is TGTGCCAGCAGCGTAGCTGGTAGCGGGGGGAGCGATGAGCAGTTCTTC. This encodes CASSVAGSGGSDEQFF. The V and J genes are TRBV9 and TRBJ2-1, with TRBD2 matching 10 bases. Germline V gene sequence: CDR1 SGDLS, CDR2 YYNGEE. CDR3 length: 16 residues. J gave up 8 bases and V 0 bases, and 8 bases lay outside the gene matches.

This clonotype occurred many times. The chain is built from TRBV5-1 and TRBJ2-1; 7 bases match TRBD1. This CDR3 has 14 amino acids. The germline V gene encodes CDR1 SGHRS and CDR2 YFSETQ. The V and J ends lost 1 base and 5 bases, in that order; junction bases with no gene match: 3. The CDR3 sequence: CASSLHRGDNEQFF. Written as DNA, the CDR3 is TGCGCCAGCAGCTTGCACAGGGGAGACAATGAGCAGTTCTTC.

The DNA of the CDR3 is TGCAGTGCTAGAGAGGGACTAGCATACAATGAGCAGTTCTTC. Its protein product is CSAREGLAYNEQFF. The chain links TRBV20-1 to TRBJ2-1; TRBD2 aligns across 9 bases. With 0 bases clipped from V and 4 bases from J, the junction kept 1 base outside the gene matches. From germline, CDR1 is DFQATT and CDR2 SNEGSKA (reference sequence). This CDR3 comprises 14 residues.

This clonotype turned up a few times. This rearrangement joins TRBV7-8 to TRBJ2-3, with 8 bases that match TRBD2. Trimming at V came to 2 bases and at J to 2 bases, leaving 3 bases not matched to a gene. CDR3 length: 15 residues. In germline, CDR1 is SGHVS, CDR2 FQNEAQ. The CDR3 is CASSLLAGITDTQYF. CDR3 DNA sequence: TGTGCCAGCAGCTTATTAGCGGGGATCACAGATACGCAGTATTTT.

The rearrangement links TRBV3-1 to TRBJ1-3; D perhaps matches TRBD1 (6 bases). The CDR3 spans 13 residues. Germline CDR1 LGHDT, CDR2 YNNKEL (reference sequence). Trimming pared 0 bases from V and 15 bases from J, leaving 15 bases between. Here the CDR3 DNA reads TGTGCCAGCAGCCAAGATTTACAGGGTAGGAAATATTTT. This codes for CASSQDLQGRKYF.

The CDR3 coding sequence is TGTGCCAGTTGGGCCGTCGCCTACAATGAGCAGTTCTTC. Translating gives CASWAVAYNEQFF. This chain connects TRBV7-9 to TRBJ2-1; D is undetermined. The germline CDR1 and CDR2 sequences are SEHNR and FQNEAQ (reference sequence). This CDR3 comprises 13 residues. V dropped 9 bases and J dropped 2 bases, with 11 bases sitting between them.

The V and J genes are TRBV6-2 or TRBV6-3 and TRBJ1-5, with 10 positions matching TRBD1. Germline V gene sequence: CDR1 MNHEY, CDR2 SVGEGT. This CDR3 contains 16 residues. V was pared by 4 bases and J by 2 bases, with 5 bases of the junction left unmatched. Written as DNA, the CDR3 is TGTGCCAGCAGTTGGGACAGGGGAATAGGCAATCAGCCCCAGCATTTT. Amino acids: CASSWDRGIGNQPQHF.

The chain couples TRBV3-1 to TRBJ2-2; no clear D. CDR1 LGHDT and CDR2 YNNKEL come from the germline V gene (reference sequence). V dropped 1 base and J dropped 1 base, with 4 bases sitting between them. This CDR3 region has 14 residues. Here the CDR3 reads CASSQGVNTGELFF. The CDR3 DNA follows: TGTGCCAGCAGCCAAGGGGTGAACACCGGGGAGCTGTTTTTT. The whole variable domain, remainder taken from reference TRBV3-1 and TRBJ2-2, is DTAVSQTPKYLVTQMGNDKSIKCEQNLGHDTMYWYKQDSKKFLKIMFSYNNKELIINETVPNRFSPKSPDKAHLNLHINSLELGDSAVYFCASSQGVNTGELFFGEGSRLTVL.

The CDR3 here is CSVGGPSGGNEQFF. In nucleotides, the CDR3 is TGCAGCGTTGGCGGCCCTAGCGGGGGGAATGAGCAGTTCTTC. The chain carries TRBV29-1 and TRBJ2-1; TRBD2 matches at 11 bases. With V trimmed by 4 bases and J by 7 bases, 6 bases remained unmatched. CDR1 and CDR2 (germline): SQVTM, ANQGSEA. The length of the CDR3 is 14 residues.

The rearrangement uses TRBV6-6 and TRBJ1-5; tentatively, D is TRBD1 (5 bases). V lost 0 bases, J lost 6 bases, and 12 bases lay in between. The CDR3 loop spans 15 amino acids. From germline, CDR1 is MNHNY and CDR2 SVGAGI (reference sequence). Here the CDR3 DNA reads TGTGCCAGCAGTTACTCGAGGGGTTTTAGTCAGCCCCAGCATTTT. Protein sequence: CASSYSRGFSQPQHF.

The chain is built from TRBV20-1 and TRBJ2-3; the D is unclear. Trimming cost V 3 bases and J 0 bases, with 4 bases left between them. CDR3 length: 12 residues. The germline V gene has CDR1 DFQATT and CDR2 SNEGSKA (reference sequence). The CDR3 sequence is CSARTSTDTQYF. For the CDR3, the DNA is TGCAGTGCTAGGACTAGCACAGATACGCAGTATTTT.

A single count supports this clonotype. The chain couples TRBV5-4 to TRBJ2-7; D gene uncertain. Trimming took off 4 bases at V and 5 bases at J, with 16 bases between the two ends. Germline values: CDR1 SGHNT, CDR2 YYREEE (reference sequence). This CDR3 has 14 residues. CDR3 sequence: CASSPAYRHDEQYV. In nucleotides, the CDR3 is TGTGCCAGCAGCCCGGCGTACCGGCACGACGAGCAGTACGTC.

This clonotype was counted many times. J is TRBJ2-2 and V is TRBV5-1; D not certain. V was clipped by 1 base and J by 6 bases, with 1 base between them. CDR1 and CDR2 (germline): SGHRS, YFSETQ. The CDR3 is 11 amino acids. CDR3 region: CASSLPGELFF. DNA of the CDR3: TGCGCCAGCAGCTTGCCCGGGGAGCTGTTTTTT. Full variable domain (missing parts from reference TRBV5-1 and TRBJ2-2): KAGVTQTPRYLIKTRGQQVTLSCSPISGHRSVSWYQQTPGQGLQFLFEYFSETQRNKGNFPGRFSGRQFSNSRSEMNVSTLELGDSALYLCASSLPGELFFGEGSRLTVL.

This clonotype was detected ten times or more. The V and J genes are TRBV5-6 and TRBJ2-5; D call uncertain. The CDR3 consists of 12 residues. Germline V gene sequence: CDR1 SGHDT, CDR2 YYEEEE. Trimming pared 4 bases from V and 5 bases from J, leaving 9 bases between. The CDR3 here is CASSPLRETQYF. The CDR3 DNA follows: TGTGCCAGCAGCCCACTACGGGAGACCCAGTACTTC.

This clonotype occurred a few times. The genes are TRBV12-5 and TRBJ2-7; D gene ambiguous. The CDR3 sequence is 18 residues long. Germline CDR1 is LGHNT and CDR2 is FRNRAP. V was cut by 0 bases and J by 0 bases, with 18 bases left in between. CDR3 in amino acids: CASGLVLPNSFSSYEQYF. The CDR3 bases are TGTGCTAGTGGTTTGGTACTCCCTAACTCCTTTAGCTCCTACGAGCAGTACTTC.

The V and J genes are TRBV25-1 and TRBJ2-3, with 7 positions matching TRBD2. The CDR3 runs 15 residues. The germline CDR1 and CDR2 sequences are MGHDK and SYGVNS. J lost 6 bases, V lost 3 bases, and 9 bases had no gene match. The chain's CDR3 is CASSDSAGDGDTQYF. In DNA, the CDR3 is TGTGCCAGCAGTGACTCGGCGGGGGATGGGGATACGCAGTATTTT.

The genes are TRBV7-6 and TRBJ1-3; 8 bases fit TRBD1. From germline, CDR1 is SGHVS and CDR2 FNYEAQ. The CDR3 spans 15 residues. V was clipped by 2 bases and J by 3 bases; unmatched bases: 3. CDR3 region: CASSLTGTGGNTIYF. The CDR3 DNA is TGTGCCAGCAGCTTAACCGGGACAGGTGGAAACACCATATATTTT.

V usage is TRBV4-2 and J usage is TRBJ1-1; tentatively, D is TRBD1 (5 bases). CDR3 length equals 20 residues. The germline CDR1 and CDR2 sequences are LGHNA and YNFKEQ. Trimming removed 0 bases from V and 3 bases from J, with 26 bases in between. CDR3 sequence: CASSQDPNRGPVGWYTEAFF. CDR3 in DNA: TGTGCCAGCAGCCAAGATCCCAACCGGGGACCAGTAGGATGGTACACTGAAGCTTTCTTT.

The rearrangement uses TRBV5-1 and TRBJ2-2; 8 bases match TRBD1. With 3 bases clipped from V and 5 bases from J, the junction kept 12 bases outside the gene matches. The CDR3 consists of 17 residues. From germline, CDR1 is SGHRS and CDR2 YFSETQ. The CDR3: CASSSDRAGRGTGELFF. CDR3 coding DNA: TGCGCCAGCAGCTCGGACAGGGCGGGGAGAGGGACCGGGGAGCTGTTTTTT.

J is TRBJ2-7 and V is TRBV6-6, with D perhaps TRBD1 (6 bases). The CDR3 contains 14 residues. Trimming cost V 5 bases and J 1 base, with 12 bases left between them. Germline V lookup: CDR1 MNHNY, CDR2 SVGAGI (reference sequence). The CDR3 bases are TGTGCCAGCAGTCACTTCGGACAGTCCTACGAGCAGTACGTC. This sequence encodes CASSHFGQSYEQYV.

The table lists this clonotype with a few counts. CDR3: CASSLEAHTEAFF. The CDR3 coding sequence is TGCGCCAGCAGCTTGGAGGCACACACTGAAGCTTTCTTT. V and J are TRBV5-1 and TRBJ1-1, with D unclear. This CDR3 comprises 13 residues. Between the trimmed V and J ends, which lost 0 bases and 3 bases, there was a span of 6 bases. CDR1 and CDR2 (germline): SGHRS, YFSETQ.

This clonotype was picked up a small number of times. The CDR3 region is CSVIFYEQYF. The CDR3 DNA follows: TGCAGCGTCATTTTCTACGAGCAGTACTTC. The genes are TRBV29-1 and TRBJ2-7; D remains ambiguous. Trimming removed 6 bases from V and 3 bases from J, with 6 bases in between. The V gene's germline CDR1 is SQVTM and CDR2 ANQGSEA. There are 10 residues in the CDR3.

This clonotype was picked up a small number of times. J is TRBJ2-7 and V is TRBV20-1; perhaps TRBD1 as D (6 bases). Germline assignment: CDR1 DFQATT and CDR2 SNEGSKA (reference sequence). V was trimmed by 5 bases and J by 6 bases, leaving 11 bases between them. CDR3 length: 11 residues. The CDR3 DNA reads TGCAGTGCTCAGACAGGCGCCGAGCAGTACGTC. Its translation: CSAQTGAEQYV.

The V gene is TRBV20-1, the J gene TRBJ1-1; possibly TRBD1 for D (6 bases). Looked up from germline, CDR1 is DFQATT and CDR2 is SNEGSKA (reference sequence). The CDR3 runs 15 residues. V lost 5 bases to trimming and J lost 0 bases, with 16 bases between them. This chain's CDR3 is CSAARQDLMNTEAFF. CDR3 nucleotide sequence: TGCAGTGCTGCAAGACAGGACCTTATGAACACTGAAGCTTTCTTT.

This clonotype has just a few counts. V usage is TRBV27 and J usage is TRBJ2-5; D remains unclear. The ends were cut back, 2 bases at V and 4 bases at J, with 11 bases in the middle. The germline gives CDR1 MNHEY, CDR2 SMNVEV (reference sequence). CDR3 size: 14 residues. For the CDR3, the DNA is TGTGCCAGCAGTTTAAGTCTGCCAGGAGAGACCCAGTACTTC. Protein sequence: CASSLSLPGETQYF.

The chain uses TRBV28 and TRBJ2-6, with D unresolved. This CDR3 is 16 amino acids long. V was shortened by 6 bases and J by 1 base, with 13 bases between the two germline ends. Germline-derived CDR1 and CDR2 are MDHEN and SYDVKM. CDR3: CASSLTDRSGANVLTF. DNA of the CDR3: TGTGCCAGCAGCCTTACAGACCGGTCTGGGGCCAACGTCCTGACTTTC.

The sample holds many counts of this clonotype. The chain recombines TRBV6-4 with TRBJ2-1; TRBD1 matches 8 bases. The CDR3 runs to 14 residues. V lost 3 bases to trimming and J lost 8 bases; unmatched junction nucleotides: 6. Germline CDR1 reads MRHNA; CDR2 reads SNTAGT. The CDR3 coding sequence is TGTGCCAGCAGTGAGACCCAGGGGGCGGATGAGCAGTTCTTC. Amino acids: CASSETQGADEQFF.

The chain links TRBV29-1 to TRBJ2-5, with 7 bases matching TRBD2. V was pared by 0 bases and J by 5 bases, with 6 bases of the junction left unmatched. CDR1 and CDR2 from the germline V gene are SQVTM and ANQGSEA. The CDR3 has 14 residues. The CDR3: CSVEERGLGETQYF. CDR3 nucleotides: TGCAGCGTTGAAGAGCGGGGGTTGGGGGAGACCCAGTACTTC.

This clonotype was observed many times. The genes are TRBV24-1 and TRBJ2-5; 8 nucleotides line up with TRBD2. There are 13 residues in the CDR3. The germline CDR1 and CDR2 sequences are KGHDR and SFDVKD. The V segment lost 10 bases and the J segment 0 bases; nucleotides outside the gene matches: 3. The DNA for the CDR3 is TGTGCCACGCAGGGACTAGACCAAGAGACCCAGTACTTC. Its protein is CATQGLDQETQYF.